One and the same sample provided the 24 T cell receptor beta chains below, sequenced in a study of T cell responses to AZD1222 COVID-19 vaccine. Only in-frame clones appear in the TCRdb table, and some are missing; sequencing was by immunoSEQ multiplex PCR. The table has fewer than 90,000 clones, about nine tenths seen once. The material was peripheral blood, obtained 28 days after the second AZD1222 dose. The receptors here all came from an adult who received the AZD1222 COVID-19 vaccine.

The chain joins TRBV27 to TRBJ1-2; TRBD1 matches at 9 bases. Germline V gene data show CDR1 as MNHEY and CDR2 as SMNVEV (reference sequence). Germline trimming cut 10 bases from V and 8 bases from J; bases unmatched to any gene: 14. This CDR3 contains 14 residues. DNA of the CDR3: TGTGCCACCAAGGGACAGGGAGGGTTAGGGGGCTACACCTTC. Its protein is CATKGQGGLGGYTF.

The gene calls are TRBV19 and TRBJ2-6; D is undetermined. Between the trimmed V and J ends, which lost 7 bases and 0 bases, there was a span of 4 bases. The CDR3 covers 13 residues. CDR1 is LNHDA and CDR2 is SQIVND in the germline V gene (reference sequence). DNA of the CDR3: TGTGCCAGTAAGGTCTCTGGGGCCAACGTCCTGACTTTC. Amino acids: CASKVSGANVLTF. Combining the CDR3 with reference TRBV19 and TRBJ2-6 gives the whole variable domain DGGITQSPKYLFRKEGQNVTLSCEQNLNHDAMYWYRQDPGQGLRLIYYSQIVNDFQKGDIAEGYSVSREKKESFPLTVTSAQKNPTAFYLCASKVSGANVLTFGAGSRLTVL.

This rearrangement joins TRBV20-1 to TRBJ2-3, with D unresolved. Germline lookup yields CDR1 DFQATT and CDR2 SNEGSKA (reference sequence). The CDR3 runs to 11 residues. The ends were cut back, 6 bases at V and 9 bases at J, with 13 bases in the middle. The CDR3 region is CSATLEWTQYF. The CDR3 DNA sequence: TGCAGTGCCACGCTGGAGTGGACGCAGTATTTT.

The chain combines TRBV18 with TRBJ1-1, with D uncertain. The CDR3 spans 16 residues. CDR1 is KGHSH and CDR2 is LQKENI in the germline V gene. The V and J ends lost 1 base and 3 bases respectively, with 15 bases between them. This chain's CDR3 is CASSPLDSGRHTEAFF. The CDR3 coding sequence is TGTGCCAGCTCACCACTTGACTCCGGACGGCACACTGAAGCTTTCTTT.

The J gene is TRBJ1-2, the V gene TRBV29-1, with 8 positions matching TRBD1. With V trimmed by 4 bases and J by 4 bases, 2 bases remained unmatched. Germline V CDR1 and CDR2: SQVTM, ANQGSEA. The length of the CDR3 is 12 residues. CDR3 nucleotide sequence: TGCAGCGTTGGACAGGGGTTCTATGGCTACACCTTC. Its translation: CSVGQGFYGYTF.

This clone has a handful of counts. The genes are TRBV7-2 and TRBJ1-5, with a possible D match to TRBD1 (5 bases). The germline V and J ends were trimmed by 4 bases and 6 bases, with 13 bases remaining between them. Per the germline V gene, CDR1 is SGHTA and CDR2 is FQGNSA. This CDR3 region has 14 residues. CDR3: CASSSDGAPQPQHF. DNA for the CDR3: TGTGCCAGCAGCTCTGACGGGGCTCCTCAGCCCCAGCATTTT. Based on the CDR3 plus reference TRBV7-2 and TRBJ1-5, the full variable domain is GAGVSQSPSNKVTEKGKDVELRCDPISGHTALYWYRQSLGQGLEFLIYFQGNSAPDKSGLPSDRFSAERTGGSVSTLTIQRTQQEDSAVYLCASSSDGAPQPQHFGDGTRLSIL.

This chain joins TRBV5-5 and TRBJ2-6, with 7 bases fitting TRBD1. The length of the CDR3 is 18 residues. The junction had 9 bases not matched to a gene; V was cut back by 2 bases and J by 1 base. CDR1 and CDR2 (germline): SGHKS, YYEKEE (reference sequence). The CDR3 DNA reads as TGTGCCAGCAGCTTTTCCCGACAGGGTCGATCTGGGGCCAACGTCCTGACTTTC. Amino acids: CASSFSRQGRSGANVLTF.

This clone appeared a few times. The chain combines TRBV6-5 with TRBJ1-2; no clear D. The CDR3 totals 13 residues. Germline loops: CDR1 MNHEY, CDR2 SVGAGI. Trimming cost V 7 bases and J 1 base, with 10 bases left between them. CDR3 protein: CASTADINYGYTF. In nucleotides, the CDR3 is TGTGCCAGCACAGCCGACATTAACTATGGCTACACCTTC.

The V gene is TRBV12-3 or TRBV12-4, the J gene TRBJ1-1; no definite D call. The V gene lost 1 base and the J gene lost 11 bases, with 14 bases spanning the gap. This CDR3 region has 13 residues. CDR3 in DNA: TGTGCCAGCAGTTTAGGATTATCTGAAAGGGCTTTCTTT. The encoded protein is CASSLGLSERAFF.

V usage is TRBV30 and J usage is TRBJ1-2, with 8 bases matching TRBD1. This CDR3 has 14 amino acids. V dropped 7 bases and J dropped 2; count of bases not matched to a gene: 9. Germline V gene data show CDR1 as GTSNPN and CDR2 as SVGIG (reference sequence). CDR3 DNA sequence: TGTGCCTACCACCGGGACAGGCCCAACTATGGCTACACCTTC. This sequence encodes CAYHRDRPNYGYTF.

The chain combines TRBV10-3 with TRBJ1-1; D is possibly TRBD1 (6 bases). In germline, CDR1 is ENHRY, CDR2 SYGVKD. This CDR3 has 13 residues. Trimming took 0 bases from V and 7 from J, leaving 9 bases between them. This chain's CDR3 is CAISESGGLEAFF. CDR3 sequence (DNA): TGTGCCATCAGTGAGTCCGGGGGGCTTGAAGCTTTCTTT.

The CDR3 spells CSVEAQGPYGYTF. The DNA for the CDR3 is TGCAGCGTTGAAGCGCAGGGTCCCTATGGCTACACCTTC. The rearrangement uses TRBV29-1 and TRBJ1-2, with a weak D call TRBD1 (5 bases). Germline assignment: CDR1 SQVTM and CDR2 ANQGSEA. The CDR3 extends over 13 amino acids. The ends were cut back, 1 base at V and 4 bases at J, with 10 bases in the middle.

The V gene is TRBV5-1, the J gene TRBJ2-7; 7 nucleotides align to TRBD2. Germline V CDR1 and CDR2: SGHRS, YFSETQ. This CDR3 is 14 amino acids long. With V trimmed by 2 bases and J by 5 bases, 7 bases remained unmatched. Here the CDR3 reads CASSLAGIGDEQYF. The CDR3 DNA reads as TGCGCCAGCAGCTTAGCGGGGATCGGTGACGAGCAGTACTTC.

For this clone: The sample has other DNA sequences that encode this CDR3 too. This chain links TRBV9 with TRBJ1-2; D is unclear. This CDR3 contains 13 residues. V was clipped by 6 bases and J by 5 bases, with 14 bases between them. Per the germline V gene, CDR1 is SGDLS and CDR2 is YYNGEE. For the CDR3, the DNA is TGTGCCAGCACCCCAGATTTGGGGTATGGCTACACCTTC. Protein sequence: CASTPDLGYGYTF.

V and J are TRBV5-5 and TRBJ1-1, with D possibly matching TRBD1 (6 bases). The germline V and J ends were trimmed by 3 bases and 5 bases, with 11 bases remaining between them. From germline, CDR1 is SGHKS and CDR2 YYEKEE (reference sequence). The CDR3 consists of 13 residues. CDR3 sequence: CASSSDSYTEAFF. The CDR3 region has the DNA TGTGCCAGCAGCTCGGACAGTTATACTGAAGCTTTCTTT.

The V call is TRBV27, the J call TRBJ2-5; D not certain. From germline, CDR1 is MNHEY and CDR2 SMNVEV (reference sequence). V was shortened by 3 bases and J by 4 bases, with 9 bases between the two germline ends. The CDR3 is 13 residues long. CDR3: CASSLPGRETQYF. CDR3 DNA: TGTGCCAGCAGTTTGCCGGGTCGAGAGACCCAGTACTTC.

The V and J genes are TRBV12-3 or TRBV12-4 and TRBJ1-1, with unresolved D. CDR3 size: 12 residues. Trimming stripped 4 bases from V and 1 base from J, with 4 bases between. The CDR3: CASSYENTEAFF. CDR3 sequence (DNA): TGTGCCAGCAGTTACGAGAACACTGAAGCTTTCTTT.

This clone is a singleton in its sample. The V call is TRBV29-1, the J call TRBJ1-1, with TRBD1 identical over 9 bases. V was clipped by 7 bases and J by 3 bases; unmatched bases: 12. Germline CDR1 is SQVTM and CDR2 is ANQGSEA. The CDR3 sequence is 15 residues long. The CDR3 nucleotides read TGCAGCGCCCAAGGGTCGGGACAGGGTTACACTGAAGCTTTCTTT. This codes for CSAQGSGQGYTEAFF.

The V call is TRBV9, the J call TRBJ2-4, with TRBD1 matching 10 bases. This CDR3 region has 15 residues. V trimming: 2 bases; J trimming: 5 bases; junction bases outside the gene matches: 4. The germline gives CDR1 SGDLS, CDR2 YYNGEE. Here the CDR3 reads CASSVTGTGENIQYF. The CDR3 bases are TGTGCCAGCAGCGTCACCGGGACAGGGGAAAACATTCAGTACTTC.

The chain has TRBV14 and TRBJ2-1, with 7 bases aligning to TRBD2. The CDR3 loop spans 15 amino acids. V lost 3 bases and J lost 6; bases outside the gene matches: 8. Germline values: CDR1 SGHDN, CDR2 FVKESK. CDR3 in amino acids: CASSQLNSGGNEQFF. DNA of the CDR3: TGTGCCAGCAGCCAGCTCAATTCGGGGGGCAATGAGCAGTTCTTC.

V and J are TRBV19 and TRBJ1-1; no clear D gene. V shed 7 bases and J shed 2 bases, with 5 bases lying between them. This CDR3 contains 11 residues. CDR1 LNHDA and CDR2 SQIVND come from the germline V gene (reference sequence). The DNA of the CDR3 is TGTGCCAGTACCGAAAACACTGAAGCTTTCTTT. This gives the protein CASTENTEAFF.

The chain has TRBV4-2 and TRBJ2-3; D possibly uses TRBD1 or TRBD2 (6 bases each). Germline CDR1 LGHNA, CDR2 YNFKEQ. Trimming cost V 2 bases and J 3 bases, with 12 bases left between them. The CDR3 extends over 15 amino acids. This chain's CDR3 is CASSQKWGATDTQYF. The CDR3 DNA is TGTGCCAGCAGCCAAAAGTGGGGGGCAACAGATACGCAGTATTTT.

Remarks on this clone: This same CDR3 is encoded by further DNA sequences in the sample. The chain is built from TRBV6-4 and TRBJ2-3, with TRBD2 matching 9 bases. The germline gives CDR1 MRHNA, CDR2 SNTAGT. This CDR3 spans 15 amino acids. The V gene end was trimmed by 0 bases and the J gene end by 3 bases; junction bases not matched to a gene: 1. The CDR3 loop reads CASSDSGLATDTQYF. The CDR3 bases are TGTGCCAGCAGTGACTCCGGACTAGCGACAGATACGCAGTATTTT.

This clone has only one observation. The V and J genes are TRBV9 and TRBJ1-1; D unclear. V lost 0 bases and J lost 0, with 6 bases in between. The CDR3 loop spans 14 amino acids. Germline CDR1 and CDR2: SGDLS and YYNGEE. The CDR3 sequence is CASSVDTVNTEAFF. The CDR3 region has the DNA TGTGCCAGCAGCGTAGACACTGTGAACACTGAAGCTTTCTTT.